The rows below give T cell receptor beta chains drawn from one sample of a study of T cells in Graves' hyperthyroidism and ophthalmopathy. TCRdb passed the multiplex PCR reads through MiXCR, listing each CDR3 protein once. The table lists over 650,000 distinct CDR3 sequences, about a sixth of them singletons. Material: blood. These receptors were obtained from a man aged 18 to 30 with Graves' hyperthyroidism. Each CDR3 is given without its conserved first and last residue. A D gene is named only where the DNA matches it firmly.

D gene	V gene	CDR3 protein
.	TRBV11-2	ASSLGLSGPYNEQF
.	TRBV6-1	ASSELWEGVSTEAF
TRBD1	TRBV20-1	SAGTGAGYGYT
.	TRBV7-9	ASSLDEYQPQH
.	TRBV29-1	SVEEGRNEQF
TRBD2	TRBV9	ASSAGTSLNEQY
.	TRBV30	ASHRASQSGELF
.	TRBV11-2	ASSLGRGVVYEQY
.	TRBV7-9	ASTRDRGEQY
.	TRBV19	ASSLRRVLNEQF
.	TRBV12-5	ASGLSGADTQY
.	TRBV24-1	ATSDPLTVTGDTQY
.	TRBV12-3/TRBV12-4	ASSRRTGDTEAF
.	TRBV20-1	SAKDGNSNQPQH
.	TRBV12-3/TRBV12-4	ASSSIAEANTGELF
TRBD2	TRBV28	ASSLTGHPGLAHLYEQY
.	TRBV7-2	ASSEFSSYNEQF